This T cell receptor beta chain comes out of a study of OX40 agonist ivuxolimab in advanced cancers. Study-level information: Patients were treated with intravenous ivuxolimab, dosed at 0.01 to 10 mg/kg and infused every 2 weeks. Anti-PD-1, anti-PD-L1 or anti-CTLA-4 therapy given earlier was allowed, and roughly 40% had some. Study-wide results and caveats: It was not determined which antigens were specifically recognized by the peripheral T cells that had undergone clonal expansion.

Autoimmune disease history or systemic immunosuppression disqualified patients. Measured with immunoSEQ multiplex PCR; TCRdb has only the in-frame clones, and not every one. This sample carries approximately 9,300 clones, about 90% of them seen once, and the ten largest clones take more than 10%. The germline V and J ends were trimmed by 0 bases and 1 base, with 4 bases remaining between them. The CDR3 consists of 14 residues. Germline CDR1 and CDR2: LNHNV and YYDKDF (reference sequence). With regard to this clone: The antigen is unknown.

Sequenced here: CD4+ or CD8+ T cells sorted from blood, sampled in a trial of the OX40 agonist ivuxolimab. The receptor comes from an adult with an advanced solid tumor such as melanoma, head and neck, liver or kidney cancer. V gene TRBV15 combines with J gene TRBJ2-1; unclear D gene. The CDR3 loop is CATSRDRSYNEQFF. The CDR3 DNA follows: TGTGCCACCAGCAGAGATAGGTCCTACAATGAGCAGTTCTTC.